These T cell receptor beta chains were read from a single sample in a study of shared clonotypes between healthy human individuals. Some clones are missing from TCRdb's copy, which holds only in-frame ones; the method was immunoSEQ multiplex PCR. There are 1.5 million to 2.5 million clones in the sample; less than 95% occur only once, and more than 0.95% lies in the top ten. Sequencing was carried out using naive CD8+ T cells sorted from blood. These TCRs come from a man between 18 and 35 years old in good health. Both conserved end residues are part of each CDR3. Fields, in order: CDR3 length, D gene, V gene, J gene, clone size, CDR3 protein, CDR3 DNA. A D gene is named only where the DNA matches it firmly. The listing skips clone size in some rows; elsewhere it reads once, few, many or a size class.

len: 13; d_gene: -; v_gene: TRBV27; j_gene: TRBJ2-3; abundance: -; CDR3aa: CASSLWGGDTQYF; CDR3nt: TGTGCCAGCAGTTTATGGGGGGGCGATACGCAGTATTTT
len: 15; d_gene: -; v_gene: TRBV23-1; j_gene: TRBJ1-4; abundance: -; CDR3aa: CASSHTGRVNEKLFF; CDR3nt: TGCGCCAGCAGTCATACAGGACGGGTTAATGAAAAACTGTTTTTT
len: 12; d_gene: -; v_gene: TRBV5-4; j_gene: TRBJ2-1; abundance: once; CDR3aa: CASSLGSDEQFF; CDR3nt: TGTGCCAGCAGCCTAGGGTCCGATGAGCAGTTCTTC
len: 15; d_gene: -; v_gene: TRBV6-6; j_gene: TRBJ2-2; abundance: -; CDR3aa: CASSWDNPGTGELFF; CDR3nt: TGTGCCAGCAGCTGGGACAACCCGGGCACCGGGGAGCTGTTTTTT
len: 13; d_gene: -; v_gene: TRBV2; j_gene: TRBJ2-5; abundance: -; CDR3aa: CASRNSNQETQYF; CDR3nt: TGTGCCAGCCGGAACTCAAACCAAGAGACCCAGTACTTC
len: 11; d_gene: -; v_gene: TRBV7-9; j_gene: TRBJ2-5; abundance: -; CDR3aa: CASSFIGAQYF; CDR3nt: TGTGCCAGCAGCTTTATAGGGGCCCAGTACTTC
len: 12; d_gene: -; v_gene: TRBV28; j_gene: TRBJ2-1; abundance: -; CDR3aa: CASSARMNEQFF; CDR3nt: TGTGCCAGCAGTGCCCGTATGAATGAGCAGTTCTTC
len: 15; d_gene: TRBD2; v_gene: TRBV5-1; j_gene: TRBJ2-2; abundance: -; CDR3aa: CASSPGGGPGGELFF; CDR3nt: TGCGCCAGCAGCCCGGGAGGGGGTCCCGGCGGGGAGCTGTTTTTT
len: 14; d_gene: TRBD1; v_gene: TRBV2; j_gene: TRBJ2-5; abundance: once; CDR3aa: CASSEATGEETQYF; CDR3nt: TGTGCCAGCAGTGAAGCGACAGGGGAAGAGACCCAGTACTTC
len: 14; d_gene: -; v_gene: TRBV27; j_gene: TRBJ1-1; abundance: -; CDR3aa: CASSLRHANTEAFF; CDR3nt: TGTGCCAGCAGCTTACGGCATGCGAACACTGAAGCTTTCTTT
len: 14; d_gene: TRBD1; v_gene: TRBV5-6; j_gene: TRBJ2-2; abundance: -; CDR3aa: CASSPDRGNGELFF; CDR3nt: TGTGCCAGCAGCCCGGACAGGGGCAACGGGGAGCTGTTTTTT
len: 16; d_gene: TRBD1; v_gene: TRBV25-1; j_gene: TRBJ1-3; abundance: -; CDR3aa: CASSERDRGYGNTIYF; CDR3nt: TGTGCCAGCAGTGAACGGGACAGGGGTTATGGAAACACCATATATTTT
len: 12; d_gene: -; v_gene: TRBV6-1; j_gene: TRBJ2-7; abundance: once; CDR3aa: CASSDGGYEQYF; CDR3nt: TGTGCCAGCAGTGATGGCGGATACGAGCAGTACTTC
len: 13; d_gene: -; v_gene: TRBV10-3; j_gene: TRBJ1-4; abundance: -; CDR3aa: CAIRDSINEKLFF; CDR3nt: TGTGCCATCAGGGACAGTATTAATGAAAAACTGTTTTTT
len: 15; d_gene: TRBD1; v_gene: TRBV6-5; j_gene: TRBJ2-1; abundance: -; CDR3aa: CASSRWDRGDNEQFF; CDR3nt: TGTGCCAGCAGCCGTTGGGACAGGGGGGACAATGAGCAGTTCTTC
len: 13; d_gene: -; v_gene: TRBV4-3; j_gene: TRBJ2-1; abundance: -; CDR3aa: CASSQEMAGEQFF; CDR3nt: TGCGCCAGCAGCCAAGAAATGGCAGGCGAGCAGTTCTTC
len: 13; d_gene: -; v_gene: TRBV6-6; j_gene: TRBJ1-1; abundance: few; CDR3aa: CASSQWANTEAFF; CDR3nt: TGTGCCAGCAGTCAGTGGGCGAACACTGAAGCTTTCTTT
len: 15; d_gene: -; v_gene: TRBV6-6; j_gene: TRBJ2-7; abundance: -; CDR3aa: CASSYLTGKAYEQYF; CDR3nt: TGTGCCAGCAGTTACTTGACGGGAAAGGCTTACGAGCAGTACTTC
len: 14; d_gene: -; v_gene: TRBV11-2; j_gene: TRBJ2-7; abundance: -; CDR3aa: CASSWDSGRKEQYF; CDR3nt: TGTGCCAGCAGCTGGGACTCGGGGAGGAAGGAGCAGTACTTC
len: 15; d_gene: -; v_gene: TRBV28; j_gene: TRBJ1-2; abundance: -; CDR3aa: CASSGVWGQDYGYTF; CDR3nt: TGTGCCAGCAGTGGGGTTTGGGGGCAGGACTATGGCTACACCTTC
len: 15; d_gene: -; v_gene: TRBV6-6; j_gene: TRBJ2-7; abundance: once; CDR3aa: CASSSLDREDHEQYF; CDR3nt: TGTGCCAGCAGTTCCTTAGACAGGGAGGACCACGAGCAGTACTTC
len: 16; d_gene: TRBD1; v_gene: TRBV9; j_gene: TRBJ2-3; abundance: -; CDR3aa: CASSVYMDREGDTQYF; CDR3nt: TGTGCCAGCAGCGTATATATGGACAGGGAAGGAGATACGCAGTATTTT
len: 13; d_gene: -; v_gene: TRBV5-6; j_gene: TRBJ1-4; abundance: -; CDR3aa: CASSSTENEKLFF; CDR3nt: TGTGCCAGCAGCTCAACAGAGAATGAAAAACTGTTTTTT
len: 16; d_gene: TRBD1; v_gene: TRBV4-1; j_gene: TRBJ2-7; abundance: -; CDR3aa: CASSQIGTGVLSEQYF; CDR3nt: TGCGCCAGCAGCCAAATCGGGACAGGGGTTCTAAGCGAGCAGTACTTC
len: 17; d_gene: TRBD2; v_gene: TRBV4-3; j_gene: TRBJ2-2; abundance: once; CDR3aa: CASSQDLTSGNTGELFF; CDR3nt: TGCGCCAGCAGCCAAGATTTGACTAGCGGCAACACCGGGGAGCTGTTTTTT
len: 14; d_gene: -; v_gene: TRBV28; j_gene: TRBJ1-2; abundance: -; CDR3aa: CASYSGDFNYGYTF; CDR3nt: TGTGCCAGCTACTCGGGAGACTTTAACTATGGCTACACCTTC
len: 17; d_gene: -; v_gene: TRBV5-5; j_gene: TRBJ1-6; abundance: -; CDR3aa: CASSLAGGDPYNSPLHF; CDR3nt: TGTGCCAGCAGCTTGGCGGGGGGGGACCCCTATAATTCACCCCTCCACTTT
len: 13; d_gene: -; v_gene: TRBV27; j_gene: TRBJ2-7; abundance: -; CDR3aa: CASSLVSSYEQYF; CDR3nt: TGTGCCAGCAGCTTGGTTAGTTCCTACGAGCAGTACTTC
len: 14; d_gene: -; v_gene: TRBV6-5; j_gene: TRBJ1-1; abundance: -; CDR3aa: CASFGPPMNTEAFF; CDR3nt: TGTGCCAGCTTTGGTCCCCCGATGAACACTGAAGCTTTCTTT
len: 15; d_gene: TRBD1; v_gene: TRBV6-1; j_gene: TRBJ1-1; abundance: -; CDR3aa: CASSEPVGGLTEAFF; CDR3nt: TGTGCCAGCAGTGAACCGGTAGGGGGCCTCACTGAAGCTTTCTTT
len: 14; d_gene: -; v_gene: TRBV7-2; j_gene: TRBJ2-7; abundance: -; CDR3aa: CASSLEGKAYEQYF; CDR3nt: TGTGCCAGCAGCTTAGAGGGGAAGGCCTACGAGCAGTACTTC
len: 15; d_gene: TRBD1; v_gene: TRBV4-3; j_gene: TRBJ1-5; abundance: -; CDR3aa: CASSPGTGGNQPQHF; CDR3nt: TGCGCCAGCAGCCCCGGGACAGGGGGCAATCAGCCCCAGCATTTT
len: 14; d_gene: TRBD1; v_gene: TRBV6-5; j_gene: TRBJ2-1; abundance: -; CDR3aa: CASLSGTGINEQFF; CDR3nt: TGTGCCAGCCTCAGCGGGACAGGGATTAATGAGCAGTTCTTC
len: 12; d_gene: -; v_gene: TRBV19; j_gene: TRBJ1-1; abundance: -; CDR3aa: CASEITPGEAFF; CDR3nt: TGTGCCAGCGAGATCACCCCTGGTGAGGCTTTCTTT
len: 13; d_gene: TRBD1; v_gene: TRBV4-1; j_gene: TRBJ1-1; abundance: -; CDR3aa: CASSQRGPTEAFF; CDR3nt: TGCGCCAGCAGCCAGAGGGGGCCCACTGAAGCTTTCTTT
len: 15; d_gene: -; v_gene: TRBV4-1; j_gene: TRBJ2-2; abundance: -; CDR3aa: CASSQAQSLTGELFF; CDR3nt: TGCGCCAGCAGCCAAGCCCAGTCTCTCACCGGGGAGCTGTTTTTT
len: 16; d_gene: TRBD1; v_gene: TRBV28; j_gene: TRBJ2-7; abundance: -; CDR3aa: CASSSPWTGTAYEQYF; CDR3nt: TGTGCCAGCAGTTCCCCATGGACAGGGACGGCCTACGAGCAGTACTTC
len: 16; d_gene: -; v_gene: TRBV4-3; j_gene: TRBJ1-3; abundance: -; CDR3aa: CASSQDGAFSGNTIYF; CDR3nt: TGCGCCAGCAGCCAAGATGGGGCCTTCTCTGGAAACACCATATATTTT
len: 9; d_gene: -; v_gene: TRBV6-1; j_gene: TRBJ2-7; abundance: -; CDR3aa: CATAYEQYF; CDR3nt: TGTGCCACCGCATACGAGCAGTACTTC
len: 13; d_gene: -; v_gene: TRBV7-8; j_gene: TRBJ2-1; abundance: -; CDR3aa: CASSSPGRNEQFF; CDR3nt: TGTGCCAGCAGCTCCCCGGGGCGGAATGAGCAGTTCTTC
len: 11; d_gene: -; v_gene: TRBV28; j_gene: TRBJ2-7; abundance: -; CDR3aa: CASSFSTEQYF; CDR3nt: TGTGCCAGCAGTTTTTCCACAGAGCAGTACTTC
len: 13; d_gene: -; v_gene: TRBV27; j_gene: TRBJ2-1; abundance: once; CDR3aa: CASSFLPVSEQFF; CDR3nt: TGTGCCAGCAGTTTTTTGCCCGTGAGCGAGCAGTTCTTC
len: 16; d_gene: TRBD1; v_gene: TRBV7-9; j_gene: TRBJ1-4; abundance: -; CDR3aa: CASSLASRGLEEKLFF; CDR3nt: TGTGCCAGCAGCTTAGCGTCAAGGGGGCTCGAGGAAAAACTGTTTTTT
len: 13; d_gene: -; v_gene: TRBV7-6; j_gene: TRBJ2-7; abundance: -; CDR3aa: CASSLEEGYEQYF; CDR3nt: TGTGCCAGCAGCTTAGAAGAGGGTTACGAGCAGTACTTC
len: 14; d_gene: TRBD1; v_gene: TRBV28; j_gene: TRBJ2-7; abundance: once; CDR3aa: CASTEAGGGNEQYF; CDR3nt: TGTGCCAGCACCGAGGCAGGGGGCGGAAACGAGCAGTACTTC
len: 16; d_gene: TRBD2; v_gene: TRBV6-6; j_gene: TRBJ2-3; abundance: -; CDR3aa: CASRPRAGVRPDTQYF; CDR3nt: TGTGCCAGCAGACCCCGAGCGGGAGTGAGGCCAGATACGCAGTATTTT
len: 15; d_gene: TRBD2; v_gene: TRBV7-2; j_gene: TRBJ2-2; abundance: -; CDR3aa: CASSVSGTGTGELFF; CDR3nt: TGTGCCAGCAGCGTTAGCGGGACGGGCACCGGGGAGCTGTTTTTT
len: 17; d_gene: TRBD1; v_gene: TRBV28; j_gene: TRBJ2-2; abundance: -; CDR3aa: CASSTLIEGAKAGELFF; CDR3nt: TGTGCCAGCAGCACACTTATAGAGGGGGCGAAGGCCGGGGAGCTGTTTTTT
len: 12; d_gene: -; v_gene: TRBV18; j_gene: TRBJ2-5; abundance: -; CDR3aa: CASSPPWETQYF; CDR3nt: TGTGCCAGCTCACCACCGTGGGAGACCCAGTACTTC
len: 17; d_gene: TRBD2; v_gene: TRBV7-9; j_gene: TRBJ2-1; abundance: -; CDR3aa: CASSLALSGLENNEQFF; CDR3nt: TGTGCCAGCAGCTTAGCGCTTTCTGGACTAGAGAACAATGAGCAGTTCTTC
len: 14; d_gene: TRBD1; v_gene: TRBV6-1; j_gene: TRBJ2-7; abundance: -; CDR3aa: CASSELTGGYEQYF; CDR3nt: TGTGCCAGCAGTGAACTGACAGGGGGCTACGAGCAGTACTTC
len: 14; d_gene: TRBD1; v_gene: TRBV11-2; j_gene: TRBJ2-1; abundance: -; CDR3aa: CASSAGQGSGEQFF; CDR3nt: TGTGCCAGCAGCGCCGGACAGGGGAGTGGTGAGCAGTTCTTC
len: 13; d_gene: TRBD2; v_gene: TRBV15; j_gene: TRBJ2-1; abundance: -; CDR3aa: CATSSGTINEQFF; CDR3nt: TGTGCCACCAGCAGTGGGACTATCAATGAGCAGTTCTTC
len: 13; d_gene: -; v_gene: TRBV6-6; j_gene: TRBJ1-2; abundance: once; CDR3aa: CASSYAGAGGYTF; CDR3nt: TGTGCCAGCAGTTACGCAGGGGCGGGAGGCTACACCTTC
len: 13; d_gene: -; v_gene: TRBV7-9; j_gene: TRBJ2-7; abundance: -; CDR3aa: CASSLALGNEQYF; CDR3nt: TGTGCCAGCAGCTTAGCGCTAGGGAACGAGCAGTACTTC
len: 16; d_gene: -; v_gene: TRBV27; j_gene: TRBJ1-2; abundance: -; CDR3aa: CASSTMAGGRNWGYTF; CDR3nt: TGTGCCAGCAGTACCATGGCCGGCGGGCGTAACTGGGGCTACACCTTC
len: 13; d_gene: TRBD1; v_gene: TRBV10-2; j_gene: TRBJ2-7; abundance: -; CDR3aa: CASGDRASYEQYF; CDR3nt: TGCGCCAGCGGTGACAGGGCGAGCTACGAGCAGTACTTC
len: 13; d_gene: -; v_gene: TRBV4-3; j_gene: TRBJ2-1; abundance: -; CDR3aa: CANSPPGRAEQFF; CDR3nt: TGCGCCAACAGCCCCCCGGGCAGGGCCGAGCAGTTCTTC
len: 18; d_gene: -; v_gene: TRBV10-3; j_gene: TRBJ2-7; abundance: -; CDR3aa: CAISESLYVGEEGHEQYF; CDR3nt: TGTGCCATCAGTGAGTCGTTATACGTCGGGGAGGAGGGCCACGAGCAGTACTTC
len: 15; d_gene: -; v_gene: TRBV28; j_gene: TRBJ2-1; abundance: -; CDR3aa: CASSLVRGTLDEQFF; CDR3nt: TGTGCCAGCAGTTTAGTTCGGGGGACTTTGGATGAGCAGTTCTTC